A selection of T cell receptor beta chains follows, all from one sample in a study of blood T cells in healthy people across ages. TCRdb redid the calling of the 5' RACE reads with MiXCR, one entry per CDR3 protein. This table has about 700,000 distinct CDR3 sequences, approximately 31% appearing once. Sequenced material: blood. The receptors derive from a woman older than 75 in good health. Both conserved end residues are part of each CDR3. The order of the fields is CDR3 protein, clone size, J gene, V gene, CDR3 length. Not every row has a clone size; where given, it reads once, few, many or a size class.

CASSSGDGAQNTGELFF | - | TRBJ2-2 | TRBV5-1 | 17
CASSARDSGGYTF | - | TRBJ1-2 | TRBV9 | 13
CASTYRGLAFF | many | TRBJ1-1 | TRBV6-5 | 11
CASSSAGGVETQYF | - | TRBJ2-5 | TRBV5-1 | 14
CASSLTGTGGTYGYTF | - | TRBJ1-2 | TRBV5-6 | 16
CATSDSPGGRGLSETQYF | - | TRBJ2-5 | TRBV24-1 | 18
CASRSGGRDEQFF | many | TRBJ2-1 | TRBV5-1 | 13
CASSQGLLGRAEGDGYTF | many | TRBJ1-2 | TRBV3-1 | 18
CSARARELGQGKVEQFF | - | TRBJ2-1 | TRBV20-1 | 17
CASSAGQGHGYTF | many | TRBJ1-2 | TRBV7-3 | 13
CASTPGQGRFNQPQHF | many | TRBJ1-5 | TRBV19 | 16
CACSIGQGVGGANVLTF | - | TRBJ2-6 | TRBV30 | 17
CASSLNRGRNSYEQYF | many | TRBJ2-7 | TRBV5-1 | 16
CAITGGNEQFF | - | TRBJ2-1 | TRBV10-3 | 11
CASSPQGASNQPQHF | many | TRBJ1-5 | TRBV7-2 | 15
CSSMGLSTGDTQYF | - | TRBJ2-3 | TRBV20-1 | 14
CASTKAGTGALVPQYF | many | TRBJ2-5 | TRBV7-3 | 16
CASSFIKDPSTNYGYTF | few | TRBJ1-2 | TRBV11-2 | 17
CTSSESTDTQYF | - | TRBJ2-3 | TRBV19 | 12
CASSLGWAETQYF | - | TRBJ2-5 | TRBV7-3 | 13
CASSPRGGLSNQPQHF | - | TRBJ1-5 | TRBV27 | 16
CSAPLGGAVTDTQYF | many | TRBJ2-3 | TRBV20-1 | 15
CASTTGANTEAFF | - | TRBJ1-1 | TRBV27 | 13
CASSLSPGFSYEQYF | - | TRBJ2-7 | TRBV5-1 | 15